This T cell receptor beta chain was sequenced for a study of circulating and synovial CD4+ cells in juvenile arthritis. The sample holds one count of this clone. This table comes from immunoSEQ multiplex PCR, and its TCRdb copy is limited to in-frame clones, with some not included. The repertoire holds fewer than 40,000 clones, with nearly 97% as singletons. V lost 6 bases and J lost 5; bases outside the gene matches: 5. CDR3 length: 14 residues. Looked up from germline, CDR1 is MNHNS and CDR2 is SASEGT. Source material: CD4+ T cells from blood. The sequence came from a human donor with juvenile idiopathic arthritis. The chain recombines TRBV6-1 with TRBJ1-5; TRBD1 agrees at 9 bases. CDR3 sequence reads: CASRKDRGDQPQHF. In DNA form, the CDR3 reads TGTGCCAGCAGGAAGGACAGGGGAGATCAGCCCCAGCATTTT.